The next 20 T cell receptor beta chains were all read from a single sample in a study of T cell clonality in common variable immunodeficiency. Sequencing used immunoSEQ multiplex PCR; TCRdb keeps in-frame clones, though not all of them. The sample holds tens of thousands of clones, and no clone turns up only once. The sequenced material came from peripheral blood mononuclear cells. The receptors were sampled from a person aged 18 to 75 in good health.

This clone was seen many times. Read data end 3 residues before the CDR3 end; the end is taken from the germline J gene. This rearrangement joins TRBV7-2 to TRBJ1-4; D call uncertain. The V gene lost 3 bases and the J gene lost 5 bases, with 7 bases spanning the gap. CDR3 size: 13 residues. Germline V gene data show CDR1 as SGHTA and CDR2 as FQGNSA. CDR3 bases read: TGTGCCAGCAGCTTGCGCCGGAATGAAAAA. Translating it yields CASSLRRNEK. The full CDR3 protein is CASSLRRNEKLFF.

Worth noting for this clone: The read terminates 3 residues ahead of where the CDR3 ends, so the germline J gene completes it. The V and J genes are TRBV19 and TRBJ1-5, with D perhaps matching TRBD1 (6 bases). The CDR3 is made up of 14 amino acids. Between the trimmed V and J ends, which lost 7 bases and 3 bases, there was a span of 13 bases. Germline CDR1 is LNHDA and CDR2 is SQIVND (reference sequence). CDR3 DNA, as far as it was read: TGTGCCAGTACCGCGGACAGTTACAATCAGCCC. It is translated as CASTADSYNQP. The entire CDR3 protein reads CASTADSYNQPQHF.

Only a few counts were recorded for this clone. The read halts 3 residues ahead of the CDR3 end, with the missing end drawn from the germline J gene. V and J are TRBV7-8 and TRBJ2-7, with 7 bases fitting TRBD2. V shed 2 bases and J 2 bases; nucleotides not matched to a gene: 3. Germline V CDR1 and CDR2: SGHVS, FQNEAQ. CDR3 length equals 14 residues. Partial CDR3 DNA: TGTGCCAGCAGCTTACGGGGGGAGGCCTACGAG. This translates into CASSLRGEAYE. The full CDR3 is CASSLRGEAYEQYF.

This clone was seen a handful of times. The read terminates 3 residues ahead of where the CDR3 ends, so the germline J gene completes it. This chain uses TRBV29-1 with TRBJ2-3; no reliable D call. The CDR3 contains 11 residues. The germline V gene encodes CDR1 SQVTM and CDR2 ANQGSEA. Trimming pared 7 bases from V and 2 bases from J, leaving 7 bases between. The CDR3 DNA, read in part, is TGCAGCGACATTTTCACAGATACG. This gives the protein CSDIFTDT. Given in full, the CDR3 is CSDIFTDTQYF.

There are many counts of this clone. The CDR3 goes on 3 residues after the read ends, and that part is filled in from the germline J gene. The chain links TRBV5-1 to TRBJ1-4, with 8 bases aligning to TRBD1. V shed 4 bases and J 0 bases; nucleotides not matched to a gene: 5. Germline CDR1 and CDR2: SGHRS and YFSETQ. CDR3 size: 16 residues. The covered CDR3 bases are TGCGCCAGCAGCCCGACAGGGGTCGCAACTAATGAAAAA. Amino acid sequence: CASSPTGVATNEK. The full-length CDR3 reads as CASSPTGVATNEKLFF.

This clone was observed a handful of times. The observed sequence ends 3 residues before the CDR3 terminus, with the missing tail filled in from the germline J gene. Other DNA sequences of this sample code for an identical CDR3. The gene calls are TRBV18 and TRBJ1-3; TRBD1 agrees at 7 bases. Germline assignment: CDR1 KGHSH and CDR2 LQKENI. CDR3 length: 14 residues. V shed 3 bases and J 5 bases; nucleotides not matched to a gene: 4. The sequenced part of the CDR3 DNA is TGTGCCAGCTCACCCGGACAGGATAGAAACACC. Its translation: CASSPGQDRNT. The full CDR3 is CASSPGQDRNTIYF.

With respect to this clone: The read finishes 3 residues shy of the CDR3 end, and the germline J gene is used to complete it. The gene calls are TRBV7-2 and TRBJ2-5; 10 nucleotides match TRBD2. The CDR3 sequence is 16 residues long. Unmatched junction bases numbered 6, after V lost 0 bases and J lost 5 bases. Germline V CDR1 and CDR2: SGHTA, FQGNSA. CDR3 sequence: CASSLASGGALETQYF. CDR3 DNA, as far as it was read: TGTGCCAGCAGCTTAGCCAGCGGGGGGGCTTTGGAGACC.

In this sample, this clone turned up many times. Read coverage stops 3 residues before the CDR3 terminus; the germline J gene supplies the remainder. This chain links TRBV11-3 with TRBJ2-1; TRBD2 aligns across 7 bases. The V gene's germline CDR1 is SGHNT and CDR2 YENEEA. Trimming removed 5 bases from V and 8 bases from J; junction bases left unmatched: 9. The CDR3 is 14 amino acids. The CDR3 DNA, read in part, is TGTGCCAGCAGCCCCACGGGGGGTGGCGATGAG. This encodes CASSPTGGGDE. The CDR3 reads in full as CASSPTGGGDEQFF.

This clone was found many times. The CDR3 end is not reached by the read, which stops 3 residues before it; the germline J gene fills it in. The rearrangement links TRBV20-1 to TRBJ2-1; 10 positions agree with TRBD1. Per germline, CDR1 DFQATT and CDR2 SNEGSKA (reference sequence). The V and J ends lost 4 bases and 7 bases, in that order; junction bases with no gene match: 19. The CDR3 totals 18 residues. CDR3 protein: CSAKGPTGTGVLGNEQFF. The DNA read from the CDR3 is TGCAGTGCTAAGGGGCCCACCGGGACAGGGGTTCTTGGGAATGAG.

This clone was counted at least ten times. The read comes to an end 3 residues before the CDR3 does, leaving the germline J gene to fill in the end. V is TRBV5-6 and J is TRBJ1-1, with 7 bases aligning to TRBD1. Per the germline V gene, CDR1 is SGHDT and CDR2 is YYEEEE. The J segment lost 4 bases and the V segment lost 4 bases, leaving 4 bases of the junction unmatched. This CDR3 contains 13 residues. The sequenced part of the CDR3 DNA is TGTGCCAGCAGCGGCAGGGGGTTCACTGAA. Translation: CASSGRGFTE. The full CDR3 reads CASSGRGFTEAFF.

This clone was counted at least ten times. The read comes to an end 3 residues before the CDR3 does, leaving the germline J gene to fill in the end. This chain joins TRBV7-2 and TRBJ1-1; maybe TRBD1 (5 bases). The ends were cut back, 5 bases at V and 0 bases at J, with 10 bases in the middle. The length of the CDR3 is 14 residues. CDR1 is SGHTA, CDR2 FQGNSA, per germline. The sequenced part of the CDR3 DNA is TGTGCCAGCAGCCACGGGGGGGTGAACACTGAA. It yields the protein CASSHGGVNTE. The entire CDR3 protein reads CASSHGGVNTEAFF. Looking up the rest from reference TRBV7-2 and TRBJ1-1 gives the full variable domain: GAGVSQSPSNKVTEKGKDVELRCDPISGHTALYWYRQSLGQGLEFLIYFQGNSAPDKSGLPSDRFSAERTGGSVSTLTIQRTQQEDSAVYLCASSHGGVNTEAFFGQGTRLTVV.

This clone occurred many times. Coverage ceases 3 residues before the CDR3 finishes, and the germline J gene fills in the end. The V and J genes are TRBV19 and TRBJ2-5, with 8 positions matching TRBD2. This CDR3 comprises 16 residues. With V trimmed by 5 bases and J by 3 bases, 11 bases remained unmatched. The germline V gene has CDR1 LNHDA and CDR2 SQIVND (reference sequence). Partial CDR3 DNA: TGTGCCAGTAGTTCCGGGGGGGCGAACAAGAAAGAGACC. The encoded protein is CASSSGGANKKET. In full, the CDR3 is CASSSGGANKKETQYF.

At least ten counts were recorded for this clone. CDR3 residues: CSAISDRAAYEQYF. CDR3 bases read: TGCAGTGCTATATCGGACAGGGCCGCCTACGAG. The chain employs TRBV20-1 and TRBJ2-7, with 8 bases lining up with TRBD1. The read halts 3 residues ahead of the CDR3 end, with the missing end drawn from the germline J gene. This CDR3 has 14 amino acids. The trim removed 4 bases at V and 2 bases at J, leaving 7 bases unmatched. Germline lookup yields CDR1 DFQATT and CDR2 SNEGSKA (reference sequence).

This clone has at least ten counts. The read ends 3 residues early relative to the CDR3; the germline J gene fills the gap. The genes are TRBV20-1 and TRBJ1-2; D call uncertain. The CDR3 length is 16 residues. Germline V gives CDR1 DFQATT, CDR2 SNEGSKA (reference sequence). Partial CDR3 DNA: TGCAGTGCTAGAGATGGGGTAGCGGAAGCCAAAAACATC. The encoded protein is CSARDGVAEAKNI. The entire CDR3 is CSARDGVAEAKNIYTF.

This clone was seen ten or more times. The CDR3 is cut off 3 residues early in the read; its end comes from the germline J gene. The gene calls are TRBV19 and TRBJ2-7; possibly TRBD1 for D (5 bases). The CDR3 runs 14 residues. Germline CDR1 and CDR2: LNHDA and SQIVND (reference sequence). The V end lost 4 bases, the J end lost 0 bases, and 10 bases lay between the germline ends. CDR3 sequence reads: CASSTSTVSYEQYF. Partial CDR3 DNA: TGTGCCAGTAGTACCTCGACAGTCTCCTACGAG.

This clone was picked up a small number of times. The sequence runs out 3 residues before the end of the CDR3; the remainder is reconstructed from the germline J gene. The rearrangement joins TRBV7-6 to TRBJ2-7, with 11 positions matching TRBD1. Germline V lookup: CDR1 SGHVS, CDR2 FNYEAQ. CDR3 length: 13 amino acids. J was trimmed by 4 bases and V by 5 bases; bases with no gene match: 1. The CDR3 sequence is CASSGTGGYEQYF. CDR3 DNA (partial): TGTGCCAGCAGCGGGACAGGGGGTTACGAG.

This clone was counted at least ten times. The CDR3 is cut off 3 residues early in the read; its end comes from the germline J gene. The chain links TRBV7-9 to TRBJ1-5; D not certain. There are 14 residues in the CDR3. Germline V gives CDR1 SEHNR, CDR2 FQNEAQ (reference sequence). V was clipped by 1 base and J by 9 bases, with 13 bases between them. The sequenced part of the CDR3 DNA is TGTGCCAGCAGCTTAGAGGCAGGCATCTTGCCC. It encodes CASSLEAGILP. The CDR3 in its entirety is CASSLEAGILPQHF.

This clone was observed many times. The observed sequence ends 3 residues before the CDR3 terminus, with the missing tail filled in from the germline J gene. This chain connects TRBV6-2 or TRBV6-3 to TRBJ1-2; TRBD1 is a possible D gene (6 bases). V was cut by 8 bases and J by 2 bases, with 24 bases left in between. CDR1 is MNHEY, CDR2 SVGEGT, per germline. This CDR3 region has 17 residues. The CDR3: CASSPGGASSQNYGYTF. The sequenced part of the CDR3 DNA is TGTGCCAGCTCCCCGGGGGGGGCGAGCTCGCAGAACTATGGC.

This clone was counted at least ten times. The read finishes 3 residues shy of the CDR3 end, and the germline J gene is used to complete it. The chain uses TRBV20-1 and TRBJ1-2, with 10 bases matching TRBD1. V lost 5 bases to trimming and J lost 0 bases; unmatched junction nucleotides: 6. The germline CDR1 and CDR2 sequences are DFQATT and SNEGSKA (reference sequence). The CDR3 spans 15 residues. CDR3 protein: CSAGDRGRSNYGYTF. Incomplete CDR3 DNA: TGCAGTGCTGGGGACAGGGGACGATCTAACTATGGC.

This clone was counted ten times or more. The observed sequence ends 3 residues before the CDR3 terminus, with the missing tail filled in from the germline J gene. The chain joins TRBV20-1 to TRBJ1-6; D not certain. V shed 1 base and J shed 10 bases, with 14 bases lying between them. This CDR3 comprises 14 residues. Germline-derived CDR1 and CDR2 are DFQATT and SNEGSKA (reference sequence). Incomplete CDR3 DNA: TGCAGTGCTAGAGCCCTCCCCGCTAGATCACCC. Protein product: CSARALPARSP. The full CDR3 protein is CSARALPARSPLHF.